This TCR beta chain was identified in a study of T cells in Graves' hyperthyroidism and ophthalmopathy. General study results and limits: Stable hyperthyroidism was told apart from ophthalmopathy by a model built on 13 V-J features.

This clonotype was seen at least ten times. The antigen remains unidentified. Amplification of TCR beta CDR3 regions was performed using RNA transcripts as template. With the HTBI primer set, the TCR CDR3 went through a first round of RT-PCR. Each CDR3 protein is one row after TCRdb ran MiXCR on the multiplex PCR reads. The data show hundreds of thousands of distinct CDR3 sequences, with 14% to 15% seen just once and less than 35% held by the top ten. The TCR was taken from a woman aged 25 to 45 with Graves' hyperthyroidism. The sequenced sample consisted of blood.

CDR3 bases: TGTGCCAGCAGTCCCCGTGGAGTCCCGACAGATACGCAGTATTTT. This gives the protein CASSPRGVPTDTQYF. V and J are TRBV27 and TRBJ2-3; the D is unclear. CDR1 MNHEY and CDR2 SMNVEV come from the germline V gene (reference sequence). This CDR3 spans 15 amino acids. The germline V and J ends were trimmed by 5 bases and 3 bases, with 15 bases remaining between them.